This T cell receptor (beta chain) was documented in a study of blood T cell repertoires in COVID-19. The sample holds a few counts of this clone. Germline V lookup: CDR1 MDHEN, CDR2 SYDVKM. The CDR3 has 19 amino acids. V gave up 2 bases and J gave up 5 bases; unmatched junction bases: 20. As handled by the study authors: By means of reference gene primer amplification, nucleated cell counts were estimated. Profiled with immunoSEQ multiplex PCR; TCRdb holds only in-frame clones, not every one. V, J and clone size are taken as reported in that table, and D and trimming were inferred from the DNA itself. The sample records approximately 120,000 clones, approximately 85% being singletons. Seattle enrolled patients during active infection and tracked them longitudinally.

This chain uses TRBV28 with TRBJ1-1; 7 positions agree with TRBD1. The sequenced sample was peripheral blood. The receptor was isolated from an elderly woman with COVID-19, enrolled during active disease. CDR3 sequence reads: CASSLKLGPISTGKTEAFF. The CDR3 coding sequence is TGTGCCAGCAGTTTAAAGTTGGGACCGATCTCGACAGGGAAGACTGAAGCTTTCTTT.